This T cell receptor (beta chain) was found in a study of T cells in Graves' hyperthyroidism and ophthalmopathy. Investigators excluded patients with uncontrolled infection, other autoimmune disease, pregnancy or lactation. RNA transcripts were the template for amplifying TCR beta CDR3 regions. An initial round of RT-PCR targeting the TCR CDR3 relied on the HTBI primer set. MiXCR was run by TCRdb on the multiplex PCR reads, yielding one entry per CDR3 protein. This sample has roughly 570,000 distinct CDR3 sequences, with more than 45% found just once. The clonotype was recovered from a woman aged 18-29 years with Graves' hyperthyroidism. The sample taken for sequencing was peripheral blood or thyroid tissue (not recorded which).

CDR3 sequence reads: CSQVTGGYSNQPQHF. Written as DNA, the CDR3 is TGCAGCCAAGTAACGGGTGGATATAGCAATCAGCCCCAGCATTTT. The chain couples TRBV29-1 to TRBJ1-5, with no clear D. Germline V lookup: CDR1 SQVTM, CDR2 ANQGSEA. Trimming removed 8 bases at V and 0 bases at J, with 17 bases between. This CDR3 has 15 amino acids.